This note documents a single TCR beta chain sequence. Profiling relied on immunoSEQ multiplex PCR, and the TCRdb table lists in-frame clones only, not all of them. Of 260,000 or so clones listed, about four fifths are singletons. This entry is derived from a study of blood T cell repertoires in COVID-19. V trimming: 6 bases; J trimming: 2 bases; junction bases outside the gene matches: 13. CDR1 is MGHRA and CDR2 is YSYEKL in the germline V gene. The CDR3 has 17 amino acids. The specimen was PBMCs or T cells enriched from blood (not recorded which). The rearrangement links TRBV4-1 to TRBJ1-5; TRBD1 aligns across 7 bases. This sequence originates from a middle-aged woman who had been exposed to COVID-19. As DNA, the CDR3 is TGCGCCAGCAGTCGCTCCTCTTTCGACAGGGGCAATCAGCCCCAGCATTTT. Residues: CASSRSSFDRGNQPQHF.